The 6 T cell receptor beta chains reported below all come from one sample, sequenced in a study of spatial heterogeneity in lung cancer. Overall study findings and caveats: Counts that tracked tumor mutation counts were those of expanded intratumoral alpha and beta TCRs.

Documented time point: sample taken at primary tumor resection. In TCRdb, the 5' RACE reads were re-called with MiXCR into one record per CDR3 protein. The repertoire has around 100,000 distinct CDR3 sequences, approximately 4.4% of them found once; the top ten carry 21%. Antigen specificity for these receptors is unknown. The sequencing here drew on lung tumor tissue, taken at surgery. These receptors came from a male donor with early-stage non-small cell lung cancer.

This clonotype was counted ten times or more. The rearrangement links TRBV9 to TRBJ2-2; D gene ambiguous. Germline CDR1 reads SGDLS; CDR2 reads YYNGEE. This CDR3 has 15 amino acids. Between the trimmed V and J ends, which lost 0 bases and 6 bases, there was a span of 12 bases. CDR3 amino acids: CASSVDPLESGELFF. CDR3 DNA sequence: TGTGCCAGCAGCGTAGACCCCTTAGAATCCGGGGAGCTGTTTTTT.

This clonotype was recorded a few times. The chain has TRBV6-5 and TRBJ1-6; D perhaps matches TRBD1 (6 bases). This CDR3 contains 14 residues. CDR1 is MNHEY and CDR2 is SVGAGI in the germline V gene. V lost 7 bases to trimming and J lost 7 bases, with 14 bases between them. CDR3 sequence reads: CASNRAGANSPLHF. The CDR3 coding sequence is TGTGCCAGCAATCGGGCAGGGGCCAATTCACCCCTCCACTTT.

This clonotype was seen repeatedly, ten times or more. The V and J genes are TRBV14 and TRBJ1-1, with TRBD1 as a possible D gene (6 bases). V shed 5 bases and J shed 1 base, with 8 bases lying between them. CDR3 length equals 13 residues. Germline-derived CDR1 and CDR2 are SGHDN and FVKESK. The CDR3 nucleotides are TGTGCCAGCAGCGGGACATCGAACACTGAAGCTTTCTTT. Its protein is CASSGTSNTEAFF.

This clonotype was seen ten or more times. This chain connects TRBV2 to TRBJ2-1, with D possibly matching TRBD2 (6 bases). The germline CDR1 and CDR2 sequences are SNHLY and FYNNEI. There are 12 residues in the CDR3. The DNA of the CDR3 is TGTGCGACGGGGGACGAATACAATGAGCAGTTCTTC. Its translation: CATGDEYNEQFF. The full variable domain, with the rest looked up from reference TRBV2 and TRBJ2-1, is EPEVTQTPSHQVTQMGQEVILRCVPISNHLYFYWYRQILGQKVEFLVSFYNNEISEKSEIFDDQFSVERPDGSNFTLKIRSTKLEDSAMYFCATGDEYNEQFFGPGTRLTVL.

This clonotype was observed many times. The chain recombines TRBV7-2 with TRBJ1-2; D gene uncertain. The CDR3 contains 13 residues. V was shortened by 5 bases and J by 7 bases, with 14 bases between the two germline ends. Germline CDR1 SGHTA, CDR2 FQGNSA. Written as DNA, the CDR3 is TGTGCCAGCAGCCCAAACGTGGGGATTGGCTACACCTTC. It specifies CASSPNVGIGYTF. Full variable domain (rest looked up from reference TRBV7-2 and TRBJ1-2): GAGVSQSPSNKVTEKGKDVELRCDPISGHTALYWYRQSLGQGLEFLIYFQGNSAPDKSGLPSDRFSAERTGGSVSTLTIQRTQQEDSAVYLCASSPNVGIGYTFGSGTRLTVV.

This clonotype is classed as medium-sized. The chain is built from TRBV2 and TRBJ2-3, with 9 bases lining up with TRBD2. The CDR3 runs 15 residues. Germline CDR1 is SNHLY and CDR2 is FYNNEI. The V segment lost 1 base and the J segment 4 bases; nucleotides outside the gene matches: 3. In nucleotides, the CDR3 is TGTGCCAGCAGTGAAGGCGCGGGAGGGCCAGATACGCAGTATTTT. It is translated as CASSEGAGGPDTQYF.